These 7 T cell receptor beta chains came from one sample sequenced in a study of blood T cell dynamics during melanoma immunotherapy. Time point denoted: pre-treatment baseline. Sequencing used immunoSEQ multiplex PCR; TCRdb keeps in-frame clones, though not all of them. The sample shows approximately 17,000 clones, about nine tenths of them seen only once. This sample comprised blood, obtained from a patient treated with checkpoint blockade. The receptors were gathered from a human donor with melanoma.

The rearrangement links TRBV7-2 to TRBJ2-2; unclear D gene. Trimming took off 1 base at V and 7 bases at J, with 10 bases between the two ends. The CDR3 covers 14 residues. The V gene's germline CDR1 is SGHTA and CDR2 FQGNSA. Written as DNA, the CDR3 is TGTGCCAGCAGCTTAGGGCCCTCAAGCGGGGAGCTGTTTTTT. It is translated as CASSLGPSSGELFF.

The sample holds one count of this clone. This rearrangement joins TRBV29-1 to TRBJ2-7; TRBD2 agrees at 7 bases. The CDR3 is made up of 13 amino acids. Germline CDR1 SQVTM, CDR2 ANQGSEA. The V segment lost 8 bases and the J segment 4 bases; nucleotides outside the gene matches: 11. The CDR3 DNA is TGCAGCTCCAGGGCCGGGGAGGGTTACGAGCAGTACTTC. Its translation is CSSRAGEGYEQYF.

This sequence joins TRBV5-4 and TRBJ2-1; D may be TRBD1 (5 bases). Trimming removed 4 bases at V and 4 bases at J, with 18 bases between. CDR1 and CDR2 (germline): SGHNT, YYREEE (reference sequence). This CDR3 is 16 amino acids long. CDR3 DNA: TGTGCCAGCAGCCCAAGGTGGGGCCGAATTTACAATGAGCAGTTCTTC. This gives the protein CASSPRWGRIYNEQFF.

The rearrangement links TRBV29-1 to TRBJ1-5; 7 bases align to TRBD1. The CDR3 has 13 amino acids. The V gene's germline CDR1 is SQVTM and CDR2 ANQGSEA. V lost 6 bases to trimming and J lost 4 bases; unmatched junction nucleotides: 6. In nucleotides, the CDR3 is TGCAGCGTGCGGGACAGAGTTAATCAGCCCCAGCATTTT. It encodes CSVRDRVNQPQHF.

This sequence joins TRBV2 and TRBJ1-1, with 9 bases that match TRBD1. The CDR3 contains 13 residues. Germline trimming cut 6 bases from V and 4 bases from J; bases unmatched to any gene: 3. Looked up from germline, CDR1 is SNHLY and CDR2 is FYNNEI. The CDR3 loop reads CASRGQGLTEAFF. The CDR3 DNA sequence: TGTGCCAGCAGGGGACAGGGACTCACTGAAGCTTTCTTT.

CDR3 amino acids: CASSDARTLRYGYTF. CDR3 bases: TGTGCCAGCAGTGACGCGAGGACTTTACGCTATGGCTACACCTTC. The chain recombines TRBV6-1 with TRBJ1-2; no reliable D call. Trimming pared 3 bases from V and 4 bases from J, leaving 15 bases between. Germline CDR1 is MNHNS and CDR2 is SASEGT. The CDR3 length is 15 residues.

The gene calls are TRBV11-2 and TRBJ2-5; D possibly corresponds to TRBD2 (5 bases). The V and J ends lost 6 bases and 4 bases respectively, with 18 bases between them. Germline lookup yields CDR1 SGHAT and CDR2 FQNNGV. This CDR3 spans 15 amino acids. This CDR3 reads CASRDAGVAGETQYF. The CDR3 bases are TGTGCCAGCAGGGACGCGGGTGTTGCTGGAGAGACCCAGTACTTC.